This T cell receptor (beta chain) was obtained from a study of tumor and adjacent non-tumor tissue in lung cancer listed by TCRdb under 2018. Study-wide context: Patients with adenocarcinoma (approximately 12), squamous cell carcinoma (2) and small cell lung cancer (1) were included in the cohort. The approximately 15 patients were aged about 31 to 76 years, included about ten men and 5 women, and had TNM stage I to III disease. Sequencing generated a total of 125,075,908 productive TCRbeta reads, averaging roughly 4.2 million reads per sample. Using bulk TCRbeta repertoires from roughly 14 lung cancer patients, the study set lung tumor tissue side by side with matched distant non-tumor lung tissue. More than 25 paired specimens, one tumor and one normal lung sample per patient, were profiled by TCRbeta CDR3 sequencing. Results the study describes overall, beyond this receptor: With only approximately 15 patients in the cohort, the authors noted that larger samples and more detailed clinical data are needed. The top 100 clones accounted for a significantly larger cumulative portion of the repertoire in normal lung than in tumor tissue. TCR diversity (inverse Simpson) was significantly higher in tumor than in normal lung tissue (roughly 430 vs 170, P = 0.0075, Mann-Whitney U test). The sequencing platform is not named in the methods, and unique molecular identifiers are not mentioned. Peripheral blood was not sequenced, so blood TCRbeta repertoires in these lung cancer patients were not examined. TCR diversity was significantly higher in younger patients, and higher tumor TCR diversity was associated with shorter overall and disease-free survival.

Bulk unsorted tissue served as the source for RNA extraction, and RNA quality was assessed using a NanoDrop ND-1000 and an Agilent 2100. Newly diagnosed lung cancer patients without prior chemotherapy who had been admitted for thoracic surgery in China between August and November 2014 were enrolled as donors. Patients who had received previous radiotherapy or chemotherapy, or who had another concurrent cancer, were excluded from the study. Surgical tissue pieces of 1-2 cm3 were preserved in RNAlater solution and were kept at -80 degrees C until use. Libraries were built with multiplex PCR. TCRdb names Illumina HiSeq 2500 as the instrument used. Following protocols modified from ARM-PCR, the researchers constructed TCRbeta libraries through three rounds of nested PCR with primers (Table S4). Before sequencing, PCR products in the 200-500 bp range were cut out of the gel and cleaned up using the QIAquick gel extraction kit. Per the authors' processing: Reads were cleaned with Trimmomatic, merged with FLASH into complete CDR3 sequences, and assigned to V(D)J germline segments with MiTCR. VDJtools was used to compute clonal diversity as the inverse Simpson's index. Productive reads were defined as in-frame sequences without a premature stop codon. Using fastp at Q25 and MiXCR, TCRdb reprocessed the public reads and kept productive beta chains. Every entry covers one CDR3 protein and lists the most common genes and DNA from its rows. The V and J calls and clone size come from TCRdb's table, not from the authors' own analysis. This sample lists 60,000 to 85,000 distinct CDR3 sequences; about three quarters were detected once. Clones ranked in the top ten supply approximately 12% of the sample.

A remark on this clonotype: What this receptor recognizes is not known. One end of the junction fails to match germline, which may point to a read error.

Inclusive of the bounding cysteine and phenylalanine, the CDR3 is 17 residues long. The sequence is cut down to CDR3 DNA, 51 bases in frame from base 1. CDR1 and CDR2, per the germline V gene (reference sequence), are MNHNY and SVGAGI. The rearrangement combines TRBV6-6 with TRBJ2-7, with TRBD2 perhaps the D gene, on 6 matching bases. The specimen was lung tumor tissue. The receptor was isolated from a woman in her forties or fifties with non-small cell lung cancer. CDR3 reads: CASRDVDGGNPSYERYF. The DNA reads TGTGCCAGCAGGGACGTAGATGGCGGGAACCCCTCCTACGAGCGGTACTTC.